A single TCR beta chain is shown here with its context. There is no known antigen for this receptor. Per-nucleotide qualities are absent, and no much larger clonotype sits a single base away. These data come from a study of T cells in Graves' hyperthyroidism and ophthalmopathy (dated by TCRdb to the late 2010s). In terms of the full investigation: Peripheral blood was sampled at the time of initial diagnosis, prior to any treatment. The approximately 98 discovery patients were randomly divided into training and test sets at a 7:3 ratio. To identify TCR V-J signatures that set the groups apart, the researchers used a discovery cohort of 90 to 100 patients, made up of around 42 with Graves' ophthalmopathy and 57 with stable Graves' hyperthyroidism. Whether ophthalmopathy could be predicted prospectively was tested in an independent validation cohort made up of 18 to 20 hyperthyroidism patients plus 17 patients who later progressed to ophthalmopathy. The study also compared thyroid tissue and blood T-cell repertoires from about six Graves' hyperthyroidism patients. After blood sampling, hyperthyroidism patients were treated with methimazole at a starting dose of 30 mg daily, and ophthalmopathy patients were treated with high-dose intravenous methylprednisolone. The paper describes TCR Vbeta CDR3 sequencing of 120 to 150 peripheral blood samples, made up of under 50 ophthalmopathy patients, 70 to 80 hyperthyroidism patients and about 17 progressor patients. Overall study results and their limits: In cross-validation, a model built on a 13 V-J signature told ophthalmopathy apart from stable hyperthyroidism with just under 90% sensitivity and roughly 83% specificity, and in testing the same model reached 80%/75%. In validation, the model predicted progression to ophthalmopathy with 55% to 71% sensitivity and about 73% specificity, a median of about six months before onset. No statistical method was used to fix the sample size in advance, and group allocation was not hidden from the investigators. Most expanded thyroid clonotypes (frequency above 0.001) were also found in blood, which suggests that blood repertoires may mirror thyroid immune responses.

Moderately to severely active disease, a Clinical Activity Score of at least 3, a NOSPECS grade of at least 4, and a duration under 3 months were present in ophthalmopathy patients. Exclusion was applied to patients with uncontrolled infections, other autoimmune diseases, pregnancy or lactation. Diagnoses relied on clinical symptoms, serum thyroxine and TRAb, thyroid ultrasound and orbital computed tomography. PBMCs were isolated from more than 8 ml of fresh peripheral blood by Ficoll-Paque density gradient centrifugation. Total RNA was extracted using Trizol reagent, and RNA quality was assessed on an Agilent 2100 Bioanalyzer. The TCR beta CDR3 regions were amplified from RNA transcripts. A first-round RT-PCR of the TCR CDR3 used the HTBI primer set with the Qiagen OneStep RT-PCR kit. The libraries were constructed in a second round of multiplex PCR and then size-selected and purified. Paired-end sequencing of the libraries was performed with 100 bp reads on an Illumina HiSeq2000. As for the original processing: SOAPnuke was used to process the raw data, removing reads that contained adapters or uncalled bases, had a mean Phred below 15, or lacked an exact match to the constant primer or identifier. COPE v1.2.5 was used to merge high-quality paired reads, and clonotypes were defined as unique nucleotide sequences. MiTCR v1.1 was used to align clonotypes to the IMGT TRBV, TRBD and TRBJ reference segments. The analysis included only V-J combinations with a frequency above 0.0001, which together covered approximately 99% of the repertoires. The TCS score was defined as the ratio of F50 (clonal expansion) to E x V (chaos), calculated using BLOSUM62-based TCRdist between CDR3 peptides within each V-J. Welch's t-statistics and random forest reduced fewer than 600 V-J features to 13, which were used in a naive Bayes classifier (R e1071). TCRdb reanalyzed the raw reads on its own, using fastp at Q25 for trimming and MiXCR for clone calling, and kept in-frame beta chains. When rows share a CDR3 protein, they turn into one entry using the most common DNA and genes. Here the V and J calls rest on TCRdb's processing, not on the authors' analysis. The sample table shows 500,000 to 650,000 distinct CDR3 sequences, and just under 20% are seen once. Of the sample, 40% to 50% is held by the ten largest clones.

Via the germline V gene, CDR1 is ENHRY and CDR2 SYGVKD. From the cysteine up to the phenylalanine, the CDR3 has a length of 16 residues. Of the read, only the CDR3 DNA is kept; its 48 bases are in frame from base 1. V is shortened by 6 bases, J by 0 bases, and the region joining them spans 12 bases. The sample was blood. Rearrangement joined TRBV10-3 to TRBJ2-6; TRBD2 is possibly the D segment (6 matching bases). This receptor was taken from a man aged 35 to 55 with Graves' ophthalmopathy. The CDR3 corresponds to CAIRGDGSSGANVLTF. The DNA sequence is as follows: TGTGCCATCAGGGGGGACGGGAGCTCTGGGGCCAACGTCCTGACTTTC.